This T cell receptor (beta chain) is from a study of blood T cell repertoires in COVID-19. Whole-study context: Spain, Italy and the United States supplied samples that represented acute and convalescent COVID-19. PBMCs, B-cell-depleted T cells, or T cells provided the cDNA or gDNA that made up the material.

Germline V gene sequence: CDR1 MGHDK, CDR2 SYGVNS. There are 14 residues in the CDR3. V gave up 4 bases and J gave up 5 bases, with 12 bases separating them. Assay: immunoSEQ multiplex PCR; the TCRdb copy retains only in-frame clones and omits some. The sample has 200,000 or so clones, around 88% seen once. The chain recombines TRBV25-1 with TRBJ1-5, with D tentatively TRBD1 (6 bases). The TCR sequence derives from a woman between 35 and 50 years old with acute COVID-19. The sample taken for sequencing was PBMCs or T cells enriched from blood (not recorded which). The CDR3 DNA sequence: TGTGCCAGCAGTGGGTCACAGGGAGATCAGCCCCAGCATTTT. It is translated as CASSGSQGDQPQHF.